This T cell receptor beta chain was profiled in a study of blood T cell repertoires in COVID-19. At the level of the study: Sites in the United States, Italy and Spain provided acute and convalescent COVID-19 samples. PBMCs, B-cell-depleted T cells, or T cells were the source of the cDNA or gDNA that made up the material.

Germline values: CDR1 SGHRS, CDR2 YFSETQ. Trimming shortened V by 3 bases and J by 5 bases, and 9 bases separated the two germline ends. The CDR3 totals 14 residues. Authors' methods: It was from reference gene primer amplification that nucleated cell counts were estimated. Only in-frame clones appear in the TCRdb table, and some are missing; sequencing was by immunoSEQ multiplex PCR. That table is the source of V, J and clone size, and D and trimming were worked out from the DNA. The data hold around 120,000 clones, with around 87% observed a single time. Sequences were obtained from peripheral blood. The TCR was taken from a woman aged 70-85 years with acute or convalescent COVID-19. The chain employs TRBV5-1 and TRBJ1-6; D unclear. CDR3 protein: CASSSGLNNSPLHF. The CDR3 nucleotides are TGCGCCAGCAGCTCGGGGTTGAATAATTCACCCCTCCACTTT.